The rows below give T cell receptor beta chains drawn from one sample of a study of blood T cell repertoires in COVID-19. TCRdb's table, derived via immunoSEQ multiplex PCR, lists solely in-frame clones and lacks some. Counted here are 250,000 or so clones, 83% occurring once; the ten biggest clones make up around 3.5%. The specimen sequenced was PBMCs or T cells enriched from blood (not recorded which). The origin of the receptors is a woman between 35 and 50 years old who had been exposed to COVID-19. Both conserved end residues are part of each CDR3. D genes are given only for firm matches. Expanded clones get a size class; other rows say once, few or many, or leave the size out.

V	J	size	D	CDR3	DNA
TRBV7-9	TRBJ1-2	-	-	CASSLEERGSTF	TGTGCCAGCAGCTTAGAAGAGAGAGGGAGCACCTTC
TRBV20-1	TRBJ1-2	-	-	CSARDRYGYTF	TGCAGTGCTAGAGATCGGTATGGCTACACCTTC
TRBV19	TRBJ2-7	-	TRBD2	CASSIVAGDYEQYF	TGTGCCAGTAGTATAGTAGCGGGGGACTACGAGCAGTACTTC
TRBV6-5	TRBJ1-4	-	-	CASSTTGTGGEKLFF	TGTGCCAGCAGCACTACAGGGACGGGGGGGGAAAAACTGTTTTTT
TRBV2	TRBJ1-2	-	-	CASRFQGGGRNGYTF	TGTGCCAGCAGGTTCCAGGGTGGCGGTAGGAATGGCTACACCTTC
TRBV4-2	TRBJ2-7	-	TRBD1	CASSHPGQVSYEQYF	TGTGCCAGCAGCCACCCGGGACAGGTGTCATACGAGCAGTACTTC
TRBV5-1	TRBJ2-5	-	TRBD1	CASSLDRGLQETQYF	TGCGCCAGCAGCCTCGACAGGGGGCTTCAAGAGACCCAGTACTTC
TRBV7-3	TRBJ1-5	-	TRBD1	CASSQDRGQPQHF	TGTGCCAGCAGCCAAGACAGGGGACAGCCCCAGCATTTT
TRBV27	TRBJ1-5	-	-	CASSLGAGKPQHF	TGTGCCAGCAGTTTAGGGGCAGGGAAGCCCCAGCATTTT
TRBV10-3	TRBJ1-2	-	-	CAISESGGYGYTF	TGTGCCATCAGTGAGTCCGGGGGATATGGCTACACCTTC
TRBV4-1	TRBJ1-4	-	-	CASSSSTQGGRPNQINEKLFF	TGCGCCAGCAGCTCATCCACGCAGGGTGGACGCCCGAATCAAATTAATGAAAAACTGTTTTTT
TRBV6-5	TRBJ1-1	-	TRBD1	CASQRQGYTEAFF	TGTGCCAGCCAGCGACAGGGCTACACTGAAGCTTTCTTT
TRBV11-2	TRBJ2-3	once	TRBD2	CASSLVPSGYTDTQYF	TGTGCCAGCAGCTTAGTTCCTAGCGGTTACACAGATACGCAGTATTTT
TRBV5-4	TRBJ2-2	-	TRBD2	CASSPWGGNTGELFF	TGTGCCAGCAGCCCTTGGGGGGGGAACACCGGGGAGCTGTTTTTT
TRBV27	TRBJ1-1	-	-	CASSLGGAGTEAFF	TGTGCCAGCAGTTTAGGGGGCGCGGGCACTGAAGCTTTCTTT
TRBV9	TRBJ1-2	-	-	CASSAPNRSGYTF	TGTGCCAGCAGCGCCCCCAACAGGTCTGGCTACACCTTC
TRBV2	TRBJ1-1	-	TRBD1	CASRKGQGNTEAFF	TGTGCCAGCAGGAAAGGACAGGGGAACACTGAAGCTTTCTTT
TRBV18	TRBJ1-4	-	-	CASSPLLNEKLFF	TGTGCCAGCTCACCACTGCTAAATGAAAAACTGTTTTTT
TRBV6-5	TRBJ1-1	-	-	CASSRSGGRLWEAFF	TGTGCCAGCAGCCGGTCGGGGGGGCGCTTGTGGGAAGCTTTCTTT
TRBV9	TRBJ2-7	once	-	CASSPSSKGLPYEQYF	TGTGCCAGCAGCCCCTCTTCAAAGGGGTTGCCCTACGAGCAGTACTTC
TRBV7-9	TRBJ2-2	-	-	CASSLFATGYGELFF	TGTGCCAGCAGCTTATTTGCGACGGGATACGGGGAGCTGTTTTTT
TRBV19	TRBJ1-2	-	TRBD1	CASSPGGTGRIGGYTF	TGTGCCAGTAGTCCAGGGGGGACAGGTAGAATCGGTGGCTACACCTTC
TRBV12-2	TRBJ1-1	-	-	CASRFDRFLVSYGTEAFF	TGTGCAAGTCGCTTCGACAGGTTTTTAGTATCATATGGCACTGAAGCTTTCTTT
TRBV18	TRBJ1-1	-	-	CASSPGDTLNTEAFF	TGTGCCAGCTCACCAGGGGACACGCTGAACACTGAAGCTTTCTTT
TRBV7-3	TRBJ1-1	-	-	CASSHVGGNTEAFF	TGTGCCAGCAGCCACGTTGGAGGGAATACTGAAGCTTTCTTT